These 25 T cell receptor beta chains were sequenced from one sample in a study of shared clonotypes between healthy human individuals. Measured with immunoSEQ multiplex PCR; TCRdb has only the in-frame clones, and not every one. Seen here are some 2.1 million clones, roughly 94% observed once, and the top ten hold about 1.1%. Terminally differentiated effector memory CD45RA+ cells were excluded by CCR7 positive selection of CD45RO-negative cells. Source material: naive CD8+ T cells sorted from blood. These receptor sequences come from a man younger than 35 in good health.

The rearrangement uses TRBV27 and TRBJ2-7, with D perhaps matching TRBD2 (6 bases). V was trimmed by 6 bases and J by 3 bases, leaving 15 bases between them. From germline, CDR1 is MNHEY and CDR2 SMNVEV (reference sequence). The CDR3 has 14 residues. CDR3 in DNA: TGTGCCAGCAGCTCCTGGGCGGGGAGCTACGAGCAGTACTTC. This sequence encodes CASSSWAGSYEQYF.

The rearrangement uses TRBV4-1 and TRBJ2-7; maybe TRBD2 (6 bases). CDR3 length: 16 amino acids. The germline V gene has CDR1 MGHRA and CDR2 YSYEKL. Trimming removed 0 bases from V and 2 bases from J, with 14 bases in between. CDR3 coding DNA: TGCGCCAGCAGCCAAGATCAATCCGGGAGACCCTACGAGCAGTACTTC. Translation gives CASSQDQSGRPYEQYF.

To note about this clone: Other DNA sequences of this sample code for an identical CDR3. The CDR3 protein is CASSVGTAAYEQYF. In nucleotides, the CDR3 is TGTGCCAGCAGCGTAGGGACAGCTGCCTACGAGCAGTACTTC. V and J are TRBV9 and TRBJ2-7, with D possibly TRBD1 on 6 matching bases. The ends were cut back, 0 bases at V and 2 bases at J, with 9 bases in the middle. The CDR3 has 14 residues. Germline CDR1 and CDR2: SGDLS and YYNGEE.

The chain couples TRBV19 to TRBJ1-1; tentative D call: TRBD1 (5 bases). The germline gives CDR1 LNHDA, CDR2 SQIVND (reference sequence). The CDR3 is 12 residues long. The germline V and J ends were trimmed by 6 bases and 5 bases, with 10 bases remaining between them. The CDR3 DNA reads as TGTGCCAGTAGCAGGGAGCGGACTGAAGCTTTCTTT. It is translated as CASSRERTEAFF. The full variable domain, its missing parts supplied by reference TRBV19 and TRBJ1-1, is DGGITQSPKYLFRKEGQNVTLSCEQNLNHDAMYWYRQDPGQGLRLIYYSQIVNDFQKGDIAEGYSVSREKKESFPLTVTSAQKNPTAFYLCASSRERTEAFFGQGTRLTVV.

This rearrangement joins TRBV30 to TRBJ2-7; TRBD1 aligns across 9 bases. The V gene's germline CDR1 is GTSNPN and CDR2 SVGIG (reference sequence). The junction had 8 bases not matched to a gene; V was cut back by 8 bases and J by 3 bases. The CDR3 spans 13 residues. CDR3: CAMGTGTFYEQYF. CDR3 DNA: TGTGCCATGGGGACAGGGACTTTCTACGAGCAGTACTTC.

The rearrangement links TRBV10-3 to TRBJ2-5; D gene unclear. V lost 3 bases, J lost 4 bases, and 12 bases lay in between. The V gene's germline CDR1 is ENHRY and CDR2 SYGVKD. The CDR3 covers 14 residues. This chain's CDR3 is CAISEDSDGETQYF. The CDR3, as DNA: TGTGCCATCAGTGAAGACTCGGATGGAGAGACCCAGTACTTC.

This clone was detected once. The rearrangement uses TRBV7-9 and TRBJ1-5; 7 nucleotides match TRBD1. The CDR3 extends over 15 amino acids. CDR1 SEHNR and CDR2 FQNEAQ come from the germline V gene (reference sequence). V shed 0 bases, J shed 5 bases, and the junction held 4 bases outside the gene matches. This chain's CDR3 is CASSLARGEDQPQHF. The CDR3 DNA reads as TGTGCCAGCAGCTTAGCCAGGGGGGAGGATCAGCCCCAGCATTTT.

The chain links TRBV11-2 to TRBJ2-7, with 8 bases aligning to TRBD2. The V segment lost 5 bases and the J segment 0 bases; nucleotides outside the gene matches: 6. Germline V gene data show CDR1 as SGHAT and CDR2 as FQNNGV. The CDR3 is 15 amino acids. The CDR3 nucleotides are TGTGCCAGCAGCCAGCGGGGGCGGCCCTCCTACGAGCAGTACTTC. This codes for CASSQRGRPSYEQYF.

CDR3 region: CASSLDQNYNYGYTF. In DNA, the CDR3 is TGTGCCAGCAGCTTGGACCAGAACTACAACTATGGCTACACCTTC. J is TRBJ1-2 and V is TRBV5-6; D gene uncertain. Germline V gene lookup returns CDR1 SGHDT and CDR2 YYEEEE. V was clipped by 0 bases and J by 2 bases, with 11 bases between them. The CDR3 sequence is 15 residues long.

The chain joins TRBV4-1 to TRBJ1-1; D ambiguous. Looked up from germline, CDR1 is MGHRA and CDR2 is YSYEKL. Trimming stripped 0 bases from V and 4 bases from J, with 21 bases between. The CDR3 consists of 18 residues. The CDR3 region has the DNA TGCGCCAGCAGCCAAGAGGGGTTCGACCGAATAGTACCCACTGAAGCTTTCTTT. Translation gives CASSQEGFDRIVPTEAFF.

In its sample, this clone was seen once. The chain recombines TRBV5-8 with TRBJ2-7; a weak D match, TRBD2 (7 bases). Per the germline V gene, CDR1 is SGHTS and CDR2 is YDEGEE. The CDR3 contains 14 residues. V lost 3 bases and J 3 bases, leaving 13 bases between the germline ends. The CDR3 DNA follows: TGTGCCAGCAGCTGGACGGGGGGCGTCTACGAGCAGTACTTC. Amino acid sequence: CASSWTGGVYEQYF. The full variable domain, completed using reference TRBV5-8 and TRBJ2-7, is EAGVTQSPTHLIKTRGQQATLRCSPISGHTSVYWYQQALGLGLQFLLWYDEGEERNRGNFPPRFSGRQFPNYSSELNVNALELEDSALYLCASSWTGGVYEQYFGPGTRLTVT.

The V gene is TRBV2, the J gene TRBJ1-5; a weak D match, TRBD1 (6 bases). This CDR3 spans 17 amino acids. Trimming took off 0 bases at V and 5 bases at J, with 17 bases between the two ends. The germline CDR1 and CDR2 sequences are SNHLY and FYNNEI. CDR3 sequence: CASSEARGGASDQPQHF. The DNA of the CDR3 is TGTGCCAGCAGTGAAGCGCGTGGGGGCGCGTCGGATCAGCCCCAGCATTTT.

The rearrangement uses TRBV5-4 and TRBJ2-1; tentative D call: TRBD1 (5 bases). The CDR3 has 15 amino acids. Trimming removed 5 bases from V and 2 bases from J, with 14 bases in between. CDR1 and CDR2 from the germline V gene are SGHNT and YYREEE (reference sequence). The chain's CDR3 is CASRPPGATYNEQFF. As DNA, the CDR3 is TGTGCCAGCAGGCCACCTGGGGCTACCTACAATGAGCAGTTCTTC.

The chain uses TRBV27 and TRBJ2-1, with 10 bases lining up with TRBD2. With V trimmed by 5 bases and J by 5 bases, 6 bases remained unmatched. The CDR3 runs to 15 residues. Germline CDR1 is MNHEY and CDR2 is SMNVEV (reference sequence). The CDR3 loop reads CASSPRAGGDNEQFF. The CDR3 DNA reads TGTGCCAGCAGTCCCCGAGCGGGGGGGGACAATGAGCAGTTCTTC.

The V and J genes are TRBV7-9 and TRBJ2-7; maybe TRBD2 (6 bases). This CDR3 spans 14 amino acids. The V gene lost 2 bases and the J gene lost 2 bases, with 10 bases spanning the gap. CDR1 and CDR2 from the germline V gene are SEHNR and FQNEAQ (reference sequence). As DNA, the CDR3 is TGTGCCAGCAGCTTAAGTAGCGGTACCTACGAGCAGTACTTC. Protein: CASSLSSGTYEQYF.

The chain has TRBV13 and TRBJ2-3; 7 nucleotides match TRBD1. CDR3 length: 14 amino acids. V lost 5 bases, J lost 2 bases, and 4 bases stayed unmatched. CDR1 and CDR2 (germline): PRHDT, FYEKMQ (reference sequence). The DNA of the CDR3 is TGTGCCAGCAGCCTGGACAGGAACACAGATACGCAGTATTTT. The encoded protein is CASSLDRNTDTQYF.

The chain has TRBV10-3 and TRBJ1-5; a weak D match, TRBD1 (6 bases). Germline assignment: CDR1 ENHRY and CDR2 SYGVKD. CDR3 size: 15 residues. Trimming left V 0 bases short and J 2 bases short, with 8 bases between. CDR3 sequence (DNA): TGTGCCATCAGTGAGTCTAGGGGGGGCAATCAGCCCCAGCATTTT. It specifies CAISESRGGNQPQHF.

The chain couples TRBV2 to TRBJ1-2; the match to TRBD1 covers 8 bases. With V trimmed by 5 bases and J by 6 bases, 8 bases remained unmatched. Germline V gene data show CDR1 as SNHLY and CDR2 as FYNNEI. The CDR3 is 14 amino acids. The CDR3 loop is CASSRTGIYDGYTF. The CDR3 coding sequence is TGTGCCAGCAGTCGGACAGGGATTTACGATGGCTACACCTTC.

Of note for this clone: This sample includes further DNA sequences coding for the same CDR3. The chain couples TRBV10-2 to TRBJ1-3; D is unresolved. Trimming took off 6 bases at V and 0 bases at J, with 15 bases between the two ends. Germline values: CDR1 WSHSY, CDR2 SAAADI. The CDR3 spans 16 residues. CDR3 amino acids: CASSELFSFSGNTIYF. CDR3 nucleotide sequence: TGCGCCAGCAGCGAGCTCTTTAGTTTCTCTGGAAACACCATATATTTT.

The chain couples TRBV4-1 to TRBJ1-4; possibly TRBD1 for D (6 bases). There are 18 residues in the CDR3. Deletions cut 3 bases from V and 0 bases from J, with 17 bases between. The V gene's germline CDR1 is MGHRA and CDR2 YSYEKL. As DNA, the CDR3 is TGCGCCAGCAGCCAGGCAACCGGGACACTTACAACTAATGAAAAACTGTTTTTT. Translating gives CASSQATGTLTTNEKLFF.

The rearrangement links TRBV5-4 to TRBJ1-2; D is ambiguous. The CDR3 is made up of 15 amino acids. CDR1 SGHNT and CDR2 YYREEE come from the germline V gene (reference sequence). Trimming left V 0 bases short and J 4 bases short, with 13 bases between. CDR3: CASSLGSRSVYGYTF. The CDR3 DNA sequence: TGTGCCAGCAGCTTGGGGTCCAGGAGTGTCTATGGCTACACCTTC.

The genes are TRBV29-1 and TRBJ2-2; no definite D call. Germline CDR1 and CDR2: SQVTM and ANQGSEA. V was pared by 4 bases and J by 2 bases, with 8 bases between. CDR3 length: 13 amino acids. CDR3 protein: CSVGLTNTGELFF. The DNA for the CDR3 is TGCAGCGTTGGTTTAACCAACACCGGGGAGCTGTTTTTT.

This clone was seen more than once but under ten times. This chain links TRBV2 with TRBJ1-6; possibly TRBD1 for D (5 bases). The CDR3 spans 15 residues. Germline V gene data show CDR1 as SNHLY and CDR2 as FYNNEI. The V end lost 6 bases, the J end lost 1 base, and 10 bases lay between the germline ends. The CDR3 nucleotides read TGTGCCAGCAGGACGACAGTGTCCTATAATTCACCCCTCCACTTT. It yields the protein CASRTTVSYNSPLHF.

The chain recombines TRBV7-3 with TRBJ1-1; D is possibly TRBD1 (6 bases). V was pared by 1 base and J by 0 bases, with 9 bases between. The CDR3 runs to 15 residues. The V gene's germline CDR1 is SGHTA and CDR2 FQGTGA. The CDR3 bases are TGTGCCAGCAGCTTAAACTCAGGGGTGAACACTGAAGCTTTCTTT. Translated, it gives CASSLNSGVNTEAFF.

This rearrangement joins TRBV21-1 to TRBJ2-7. TRBV21-1 is assigned pseudogene status. CDR3 size: 16 residues. The DNA of the CDR3 is TGTGCCAGCAGCAGATCCCCCGGCGTTTTACCCTACGAGCAGTACTTC. Protein sequence: CASSRSPGVLPYEQYF.